A single sample is the source of the 20 T cell receptor beta chains below, sequenced in a study of T cells in Graves' hyperthyroidism and ophthalmopathy. The TCR beta CDR3 regions underwent amplification using RNA transcripts as the source. During a first-round RT-PCR of the TCR CDR3, the HTBI primer set was used. TCRdb re-called the multiplex PCR reads through MiXCR, storing one row per CDR3 protein. The table has 500,000 to 750,000 distinct CDR3 sequences, roughly 50% seen once. The specimen was peripheral blood or thyroid tissue (not recorded which). The receptor source for this set is a woman under 30 with Graves' hyperthyroidism.

The chain combines TRBV7-2 with TRBJ2-7; the D call may be TRBD1 or TRBD2 (5 bases each). V lost 3 bases and J 7 bases, leaving 22 bases between the germline ends. CDR1 is SGHTA, CDR2 FQGNSA, per germline. The CDR3 sequence is 16 residues long. Here the CDR3 DNA reads TGTGCCAGCAGCTTTTGGGGACGGGACGCCCCGTGGGAGCAGTACTTC. Residues: CASSFWGRDAPWEQYF.

This clonotype was picked up a small number of times. The chain recombines TRBV10-3 with TRBJ2-1; TRBD2 agrees at 9 bases. Germline lookup yields CDR1 ENHRY and CDR2 SYGVKD. V lost 6 bases to trimming and J lost 6 bases; unmatched junction nucleotides: 6. The CDR3 sequence is 14 residues long. The CDR3, as DNA: TGTGCCATCAGCGATCGCGGGAGGGCCAATGAGCAGTTCTTC. Residues: CAISDRGRANEQFF.

The chain combines TRBV12-3 or TRBV12-4 with TRBJ2-5; possible D gene TRBD2, 5 bases. The length of the CDR3 is 12 residues. V was cut by 6 bases and J by 9 bases, with 14 bases left in between. The CDR3 DNA sequence: TGTGCCAGCAGGGAAGGATCGGAGGCCCAGTACTTC. This translates into CASREGSEAQYF.

This clonotype was observed at least ten times. The chain uses TRBV7-9 and TRBJ2-7; D uncertain. V shed 2 bases and J shed 8 bases, with 7 bases lying between them. Germline assignment: CDR1 SEHNR and CDR2 FQNEAQ (reference sequence). This CDR3 has 11 residues. The CDR3: CASSLSEKQYF. The CDR3 region has the DNA TGTGCCAGCAGCTTATCCGAGAAGCAGTACTTC.

This clonotype was seen many times. The chain uses TRBV4-2 and TRBJ2-5; TRBD2 agrees at 12 bases. CDR1 LGHNA and CDR2 YNFKEQ come from the germline V gene. The CDR3 has 16 amino acids. V lost 1 base and J lost 5; bases outside the gene matches: 5. This CDR3 is CASSQVGLAGGETQYF. The CDR3 coding sequence is TGTGCCAGCAGCCAAGTTGGTCTAGCGGGGGGGGAGACCCAGTACTTC.

This clonotype was detected ten times or more. The V call is TRBV6-2 or TRBV6-3, the J call TRBJ2-7; 7 positions agree with TRBD1. From germline, CDR1 is MNHEY and CDR2 SVGEGT. This CDR3 has 14 residues. Trimming cost V 6 bases and J 0 bases; bases outside gene matches: 5. CDR3 sequence reads: CASRQTGPSYEQYF. In DNA form, the CDR3 reads TGTGCCAGCAGGCAGACAGGGCCCTCCTACGAGCAGTACTTC.

J is TRBJ1-2 and V is TRBV7-8; D unresolved. This CDR3 has 12 residues. V was cut by 4 bases and J by 12 bases, with 15 bases left in between. The germline V gene has CDR1 SGHVS and CDR2 FQNEAQ. DNA for the CDR3: TGTGCCAGCAGCTCCCGCCAACTGGGAGACACCTTC. It translates to CASSSRQLGDTF.

The table lists this clonotype with a few counts. This rearrangement joins TRBV29-1 to TRBJ2-5; 9 nucleotides line up with TRBD1. Per the germline V gene, CDR1 is SQVTM and CDR2 is ANQGSEA. This CDR3 region has 13 residues. J gave up 1 base and V 8 bases, and 5 bases lay outside the gene matches. CDR3 region: CSILTGGQETQYF. For the CDR3, the DNA is TGCAGCATCCTGACAGGGGGCCAAGAGACCCAGTACTTC.

The chain combines TRBV10-3 with TRBJ2-3; D remains unclear. The V end lost 8 bases, the J end lost 3 bases, and 12 bases lay between the germline ends. CDR3 length: 13 amino acids. Germline CDR1 and CDR2: ENHRY and SYGVKD. The DNA for the CDR3 is TGTGCCATCGGTCCCTCGGAGACAGATACGCAGTATTTT. Amino acids: CAIGPSETDTQYF.

This clonotype showed up many times. The chain has TRBV18 and TRBJ1-2; unclear D gene. The CDR3 has 14 amino acids. Trimming took off 2 bases at V and 4 bases at J, with 11 bases between the two ends. The germline V gene has CDR1 KGHSH and CDR2 LQKENI. As DNA, the CDR3 is TGTGCCAGCTCACCAAGTTACCCTGGCTATGGCTACACCTTC. Protein: CASSPSYPGYGYTF.

The J gene is TRBJ1-2, the V gene TRBV24-1; no firm D call. V was shortened by 6 bases and J by 1 base, with 5 bases between the two germline ends. The CDR3 has 12 amino acids. Germline CDR1 KGHDR, CDR2 SFDVKD. DNA for the CDR3: TGTGCCACCAGTTACCGTAACTATGGCTACACCTTC. Residues: CATSYRNYGYTF.

This clonotype was seen many times. The rearrangement links TRBV9 to TRBJ1-1; tentatively, D is TRBD1 (6 bases). Trimming left V 4 bases short and J 4 bases short, with 11 bases between. Germline lookup yields CDR1 SGDLS and CDR2 YYNGEE. The CDR3 covers 13 residues. CDR3 sequence reads: CASSLEGVTEAFF. The CDR3 DNA follows: TGTGCCAGCAGCCTCGAGGGGGTCACTGAAGCTTTCTTT.

The V and J genes are TRBV20-1 and TRBJ2-6; perhaps D is TRBD1 or TRBD2 (6 bases each). The V end lost 7 bases, the J end lost 2 bases, and 12 bases lay between the germline ends. In germline, CDR1 is DFQATT, CDR2 SNEGSKA (reference sequence). The CDR3 totals 14 residues. CDR3 protein: CSVTGATGANVLTF. The CDR3 DNA sequence: TGCAGTGTAACGGGGGCTACTGGGGCCAACGTCCTGACTTTC.

This chain joins TRBV29-1 and TRBJ1-4, with D possibly matching TRBD1 (5 bases). There are 12 residues in the CDR3. Germline V gene lookup returns CDR1 SQVTM and CDR2 ANQGSEA. Trimming took off 7 bases at V and 8 bases at J, with 14 bases between the two ends. CDR3 bases: TGCAGCGCCCACGGGGGGGACGAAAAACTGTTTTTT. Translation: CSAHGGDEKLFF. Complete variable domain (other parts from reference TRBV29-1 and TRBJ1-4): SAVISQKPSRDICQRGTSLTIQCQVDSQVTMMFWYRQQPGQSLTLIATANQGSEATYESGFVIDKFPISRPNLTFSTLTVSNMSPEDSSIYLCSAHGGDEKLFFGSGTQLSVL.

This clonotype was counted between two and nine times. Because the CDR3 is missing its conserved closing phenylalanine or tryptophan, this is likely a read error. No DNA is shown, since the ends of the CDR3 on it are uncertain; the CDR3 is the one TCRdb lists. The genes are TRBV7-8 and TRBJ2-7; TRBD1 is the table's D call and was not checked against the DNA. Ends included, the CDR3 has 10 residues. Germline CDR1 is SGHVS and CDR2 is FQNEAQ. The CDR3: CASSLVPVPG.

This clonotype was detected many times. The rearrangement uses TRBV7-3 and TRBJ1-5; 9 bases match TRBD1. The length of the CDR3 is 18 residues. CDR1 is SGHTA and CDR2 is FQGTGA in the germline V gene. The V and J ends lost 6 bases and 0 bases, in that order; junction bases with no gene match: 12. CDR3 DNA sequence: TGTGCCAGCAGACTGTTTGGACAGGGGCCTTATAGCAATCAGCCCCAGCATTTT. It specifies CASRLFGQGPYSNQPQHF.

The V gene is TRBV29-1, the J gene TRBJ2-7; TRBD2 is a possible D gene (6 bases). Germline-derived CDR1 and CDR2 are SQVTM and ANQGSEA. This CDR3 region has 14 residues. The ends were cut back, 5 bases at V and 6 bases at J, with 20 bases in the middle. The CDR3 DNA reads as TGCAGCGTTCTCATTCCGGGCCACGGGGGCGAGCAGTACTTC. Protein product: CSVLIPGHGGEQYF.

The sample holds many counts of this clonotype. In nucleotides, the CDR3 is TGTGCCAGCAGTTTACGGGGTGCCCTCACCTACGAGCAGTACTTC. Its protein is CASSLRGALTYEQYF. V usage is TRBV27 and J usage is TRBJ2-7; maybe TRBD2 (5 bases). The CDR3 is 15 amino acids. Per germline, CDR1 MNHEY and CDR2 SMNVEV (reference sequence). V lost 2 bases to trimming and J lost 2 bases, with 13 bases between them.

The chain has TRBV7-6 and TRBJ2-7; 12 positions match TRBD2. There are 16 residues in the CDR3. V lost 5 bases and J lost 2; bases outside the gene matches: 7. From germline, CDR1 is SGHVS and CDR2 FNYEAQ. DNA of the CDR3: TGTGCCAGCAGCCCCCGGACTAGCGGGGAGACCTACGAGCAGTACTTC. Protein product: CASSPRTSGETYEQYF.

For this clonotype: A much larger clone lies a single base off, so this may be a read error. The chain links TRBV4-1 to TRBJ1-1, with TRBD1 as a possible D gene (5 bases). The CDR3 is 15 amino acids. V dropped 4 bases and J dropped 2 bases, with 14 bases sitting between them. Germline V gives CDR1 MGHRA, CDR2 YSYEKL. The CDR3 is CASSPSETANTEAFF. The DNA for the CDR3 is TGCGCCAGCAGCCCGAGCGAGACAGCAAACACTGAAGCTTTCTTT.